These 2 T cell receptor beta chains were sequenced from one sample in a study of prognosis after radiotherapy for stage I lung cancer. From genomic DNA, TCR beta CDR3 was amplified by two-round multiplex PCR. First-round PCR amplification was performed with primers specific to each TRBV and TRBJ gene. TCRdb reanalysed the multiplex PCR reads using MiXCR and keeps one entry per CDR3 protein. Among fewer than 20,000 distinct CDR3 sequences listed, under 50% were seen once. The sample here was PBMCs, taken before or after stereotactic body radiation therapy (not recorded which). These receptors all come from a donor of 50 years or more with non-small cell lung cancer.

About this clonotype itself: This may come from a read error, since a much larger clone is one base off. The chain has TRBV5-5 and TRBJ1-4; D possibly corresponds to TRBD1 (6 bases). Trimming shortened V by 6 bases and J by 2 bases, and 14 bases separated the two germline ends. Germline V gives CDR1 SGHKS, CDR2 YYEKEE (reference sequence). The CDR3 covers 15 residues. Here the CDR3 reads CASIIQGITNEKLFF. In nucleotides, the CDR3 is TGTGCCAGCATCATACAGGGAATCACTAATGAAAAACTGTTTTTT.

The chain couples TRBV27 to TRBJ2-2; 10 bases are a match to TRBD2. From germline, CDR1 is MNHEY and CDR2 SMNVEV (reference sequence). V was pared by 5 bases and J by 6 bases, with 9 bases of the junction left unmatched. The CDR3 contains 16 residues. As DNA, the CDR3 is TGTGCCAGCAGTCCGCGGGGGCTAGCGGGAGCCGGGGAGCTGTTTTTT. Protein product: CASSPRGLAGAGELFF.